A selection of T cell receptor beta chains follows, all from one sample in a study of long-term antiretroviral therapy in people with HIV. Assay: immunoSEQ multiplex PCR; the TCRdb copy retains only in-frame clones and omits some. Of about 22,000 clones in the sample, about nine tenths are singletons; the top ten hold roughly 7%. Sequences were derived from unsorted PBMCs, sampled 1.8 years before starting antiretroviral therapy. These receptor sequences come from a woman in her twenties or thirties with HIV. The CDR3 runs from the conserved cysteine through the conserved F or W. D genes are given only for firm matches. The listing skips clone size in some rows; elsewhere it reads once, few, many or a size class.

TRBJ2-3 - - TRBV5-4 TGTGCCAGCAGCCCCCAGGGCGGGGGCGGTACGCAGTATTTT CASSPQGGGGTQYF
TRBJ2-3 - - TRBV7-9 TGTGCCAGCAGCTTTCATCGGGGGACCAGCACAGATACGCAGTATTTT CASSFHRGTSTDTQYF
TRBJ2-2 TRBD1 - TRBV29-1 TGCAGCGTCCCGGGACAGGTTAACACCGGGGAGCTGTTTTTT CSVPGQVNTGELFF
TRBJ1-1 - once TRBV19 TGTGCCAGTAGTATCGGCGGCTACGAAACTGAAGCTTTCTTT CASSIGGYETEAFF
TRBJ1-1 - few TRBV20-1 TGCAGCGTAGATGAAGCTTTCTTT CSVDEAFF
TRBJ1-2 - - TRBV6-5 TGTGCCAGCTCCTCGGGTGGGGCGGGCGATCGCTACACCTTC CASSSGGAGDRYTF
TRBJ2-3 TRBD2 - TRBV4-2 TGTGCCAGCAGCGCTGGGACTAGCGGGGGAGATACGCAGTATTTT CASSAGTSGGDTQYF
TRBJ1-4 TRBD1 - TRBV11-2 TGTGCCAGCAGCTTATTCTTCGGGCAGGGGGCAACTAATGAAAAACTGTTTTTT CASSLFFGQGATNEKLFF
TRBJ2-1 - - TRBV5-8 TGTGCCAGCAGACCCGGACCAGGAGAAAGATTCAATGAGCAGTTCTTC CASRPGPGERFNEQFF
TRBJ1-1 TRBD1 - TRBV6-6 TGTGCCAGCAGGCCGAGGGACAGGGGGTTCACTGAAGCTTTCTTT CASRPRDRGFTEAFF
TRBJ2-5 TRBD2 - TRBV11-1 TGTGCCAGCAGCCCGGGGGGGGCTGGAGAGACCCAGTACTTC CASSPGGAGETQYF
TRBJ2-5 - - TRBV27 TGTGCCAGCAGTTTATGGATGTGGGAGACCCAGTACTTC CASSLWMWETQYF
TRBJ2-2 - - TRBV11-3 TGTGCCAGCAGCTCCCACACCGGGGAGCTGTTTTTT CASSSHTGELFF
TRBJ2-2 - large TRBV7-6 TGTGCCAGCAGCTCGGGCTGGGGCGGGGAGATCACCGGGGAGCTGTTTTTT CASSSGWGGEITGELFF
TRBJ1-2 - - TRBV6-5 TGTGCCAGCAGTTACTCGTCGCACCAGTATGGCTACACCTTC CASSYSSHQYGYTF
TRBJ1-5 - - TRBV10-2 TGCGCCAGCAGTCAAGCAGCGGGATATCAGCCCCAGCATTTT CASSQAAGYQPQHF
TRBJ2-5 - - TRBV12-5 TGTGCTAGTGGTTTGGTACTGGGGGTTGAGGAGACCCAGTACTTC CASGLVLGVEETQYF
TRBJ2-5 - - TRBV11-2 TGTGCCAGCAGCACCCAAGAGACCCAGTACTTC CASSTQETQYF
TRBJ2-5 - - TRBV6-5 TGTGCCAGCAGCCTACTAGTCAGAAAAGAGACCCAGTACTTC CASSLLVRKETQYF
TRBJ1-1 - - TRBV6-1 TGTGCCAGCAGGACGAGGCAGGGAGAATGGACTGAAGCTTTCTTT CASRTRQGEWTEAFF
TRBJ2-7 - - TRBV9 TGTGCCAGCAGCGTATCATCGAGCGCCTACGAGCAGTACTTC CASSVSSSAYEQYF
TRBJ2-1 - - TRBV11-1 TGTGCCAGCAGCTTCGGCGGGAACCTTTACAATGAGCAGTTCTTC CASSFGGNLYNEQFF
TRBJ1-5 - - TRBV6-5 TGTGCCAGCAGTTACTCAGGGTACCAGCCCCAGCATTTT CASSYSGYQPQHF
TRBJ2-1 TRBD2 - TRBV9 TGTGCCAGCAGCGTAGGGACTAGCCCAAATGAGCAGTTCTTC CASSVGTSPNEQFF
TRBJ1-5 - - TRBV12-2 TGTGCAAGTCGTCGAAGACAGGGGGCGAATAGCAATCAGCCCCAGCATTTT CASRRRQGANSNQPQHF
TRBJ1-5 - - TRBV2 TGTGCCAGCAGTGAAGGGCACACTGCTCAGCCCCAGCATTTT CASSEGHTAQPQHF
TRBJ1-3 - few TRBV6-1 TGTGCCAGCAGTGCAACCTTCTCTGGAAACACCATATATTTT CASSATFSGNTIYF
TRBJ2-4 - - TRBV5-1 TGCGCCAGCAGCCCGGGGAGGGAACAGGGACTTGCCAAAAACATTCAGTACTTC CASSPGREQGLAKNIQYF
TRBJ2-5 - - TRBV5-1 TGCGCCAGCAGCACGTCCGGGTCCCTCCCAGAGACCCAGTACTTC CASSTSGSLPETQYF
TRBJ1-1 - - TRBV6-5 TGTGCCAGCAGTTACTCAATCGGGGGGGGCACTGAAGCTTTCTTT CASSYSIGGGTEAFF
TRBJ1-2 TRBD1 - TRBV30 TGTGCCTGGACTCGGACAGGGGGAGGCTACACCTTC CAWTRTGGGYTF
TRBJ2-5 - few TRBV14 TGTGCCAGCAGCCAAGTCGGTCGGAACCAAGAGACCCAGTACTTC CASSQVGRNQETQYF
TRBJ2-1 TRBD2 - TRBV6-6 TGTGCCAGCGGCCATTCCGGGGGGGCTAAGAATGAGCAGTTCTTC CASGHSGGAKNEQFF
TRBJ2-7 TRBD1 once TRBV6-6 TGTGCCAGCATCGCAGGGGGCATCTCCGAGCAGTACTTC CASIAGGISEQYF
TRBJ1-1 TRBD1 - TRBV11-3 TGTGCCAGCAGCCCGGGACAGGAGAACACTGAAGCTTTCTTT CASSPGQENTEAFF
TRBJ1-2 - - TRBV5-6 TGTGCCAGCAGCCTGGGGGGGGATGGCTACACCTTC CASSLGGDGYTF
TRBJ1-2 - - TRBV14 TGTGCCAGCAGCCAAGGGGGGGAGGTTTCTGGCTACACCTTC CASSQGGEVSGYTF
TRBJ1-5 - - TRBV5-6 TGTGCCAGCAGCAAAGCCGGGACTCCCGATCAGCCCCAGCATTTT CASSKAGTPDQPQHF
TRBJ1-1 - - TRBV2 TGTGCCAGCGGTGCGAACACTGAAGCTTTCTTT CASGANTEAFF
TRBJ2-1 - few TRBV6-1 TGTGCCAGCAGTGAAGGGGAGCGAGACGAGCAGTTCTTC CASSEGERDEQFF
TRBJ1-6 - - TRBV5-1 TGCGCCAGCAGCCCAGGGGTATTCAATTCACCCCTCCACTTT CASSPGVFNSPLHF
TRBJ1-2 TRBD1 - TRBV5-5 TGTGCCAGCAGGTTGTCAGGGACAGGGTTGTATGGCTACACCTTC CASRLSGTGLYGYTF
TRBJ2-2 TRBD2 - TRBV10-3 TGTGCCATCCAAGGCCTTCTAGCGGGGGGGGGTACCGGGGAGCTGTTTTTT CAIQGLLAGGGTGELFF
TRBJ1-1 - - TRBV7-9 TGTGCCAGCAGCTTTTCAGGGAACACTGAAGCTTTCTTT CASSFSGNTEAFF
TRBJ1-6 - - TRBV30 TGTGCCTCAAGGGACTTGGCGAGCTCCTATAATTCACCCCTCCACTTT CASRDLASSYNSPLHF
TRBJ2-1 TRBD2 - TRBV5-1 TGCGCCAGCCGGGAGGGGGGGCGCTACAATGAGCAGTTCTTC CASREGGRYNEQFF
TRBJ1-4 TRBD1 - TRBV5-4 TGTGCCAGCCGGACAGGAGCGGGTGAAAAACTGTTTTTT CASRTGAGEKLFF
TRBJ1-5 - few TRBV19 TGTGCCAGTAGTCCGGGGCGAAGCAATCAGCCCCAGCATTTT CASSPGRSNQPQHF
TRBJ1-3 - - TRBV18 TGTGCCAGCTCACCACAGGCAGGTCGTGGAAACACCATATATTTT CASSPQAGRGNTIYF
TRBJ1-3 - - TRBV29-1 TGCAGCGTTGACAGGGGAAACACCATATATTTT CSVDRGNTIYF
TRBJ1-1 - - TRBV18 TGTGCCAGCTCACAGGGAGAGGTGAGACTAAACACTGAAGCTTTCTTT CASSQGEVRLNTEAFF
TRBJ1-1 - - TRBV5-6 TGTGCCAGCAGCTCGCTAAACCGGGATCCTGCCTCGAACACTGAAGCTTTCTTT CASSSLNRDPASNTEAFF
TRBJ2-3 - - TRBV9 TGTGCCAGCAGCTCTACAGGCACAGATACGCAGTATTTT CASSSTGTDTQYF
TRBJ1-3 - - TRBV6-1 TGTGCCAGCAGTGAAGCGGGGTGGGGTTACGGAAACACCATATATTTT CASSEAGWGYGNTIYF
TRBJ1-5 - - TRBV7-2 TGTGCCAGCAGCTTCAGGGGAATTAGCAATCAGCCCCAGCATTTT CASSFRGISNQPQHF
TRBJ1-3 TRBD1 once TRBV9 TGTGCCAGCAGCCGACGGGGACAGGGAAGTTCTGGAAACACCATATATTTT CASSRRGQGSSGNTIYF
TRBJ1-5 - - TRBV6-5 TGTGCCAGCAGTTACGCGAGAAATCAGCCCCAGCATTTT CASSYARNQPQHF
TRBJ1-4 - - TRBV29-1 TGCAGCGTTGTAGGTAGGGCAACTAATGAAAAACTGTTTTTT CSVVGRATNEKLFF
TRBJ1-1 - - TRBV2 TGTGCCAGCAGTCTAACAGCTAACACTGAAGCTTTCTTT CASSLTANTEAFF
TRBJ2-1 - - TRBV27 TGTGCCAGCAGTTGGAATAACAATGAGCAGTTCTTC CASSWNNNEQFF